The 2 T cell receptor beta chains below come from one sample, sequenced in a study of T-cell memory formation after mild COVID-19. From the 5' RACE reads, TCRdb called clonotypes with MiXCR, one entry per CDR3 protein. Counted here are approximately 240,000 distinct CDR3 sequences, about a sixth occurring once; the ten biggest clones make up approximately 3.4%. Sequenced: PBMCs or a T cell subset sorted from them (not recorded which). All receptors come from a man aged 18 to 30 who had mild COVID-19 (a few samples of this study predate the infection). Cell type and time point are not known.

This clonotype has just a few counts. V and J are TRBV10-3 and TRBJ2-5, with TRBD1 matching 7 bases. Germline loops: CDR1 ENHRY, CDR2 SYGVKD. Trimming took 7 bases from V and 2 from J; bases not matched to a gene: 7. This CDR3 is built from 14 residues. The CDR3 protein is CAIKGTDLQETQYF. The CDR3 nucleotides read TGTGCCATCAAAGGGACAGACCTTCAAGAGACCCAGTACTTC.

The CDR3 spells CASERRDYGYTF. The CDR3, as DNA: TGTGCCAGCGAAAGACGGGACTATGGCTACACCTTC. The chain uses TRBV5-6 and TRBJ1-2; D uncertain. The germline V gene has CDR1 SGHDT and CDR2 YYEEEE. The CDR3 loop spans 12 amino acids. Trimming left V 7 bases short and J 3 bases short, with 10 bases between.